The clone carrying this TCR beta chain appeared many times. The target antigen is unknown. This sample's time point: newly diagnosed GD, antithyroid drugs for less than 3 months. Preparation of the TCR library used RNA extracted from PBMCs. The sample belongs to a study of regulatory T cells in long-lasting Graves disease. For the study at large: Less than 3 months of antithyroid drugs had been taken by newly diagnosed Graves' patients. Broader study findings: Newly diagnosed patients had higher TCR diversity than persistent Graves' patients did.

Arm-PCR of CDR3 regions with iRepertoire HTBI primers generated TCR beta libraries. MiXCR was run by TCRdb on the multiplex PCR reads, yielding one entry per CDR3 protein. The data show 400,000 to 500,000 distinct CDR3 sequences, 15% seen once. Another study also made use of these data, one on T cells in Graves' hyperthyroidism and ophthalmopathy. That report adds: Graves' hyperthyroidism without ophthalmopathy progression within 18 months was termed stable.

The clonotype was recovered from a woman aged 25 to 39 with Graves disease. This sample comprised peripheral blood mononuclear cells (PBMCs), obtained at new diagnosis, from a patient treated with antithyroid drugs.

CDR3 amino acids: CSAREAGLAGVRSYNEQFF. The CDR3 region has the DNA TGCAGTGCTAGAGAGGCCGGACTAGCGGGAGTTAGGTCCTACAATGAGCAGTTCTTC. The V call is TRBV20-1, the J call TRBJ2-1; 13 bases fit TRBD2. The CDR3 is 19 residues long. V lost 0 bases, J lost 1 base, and 9 bases stayed unmatched. CDR1 and CDR2 (germline): DFQATT, SNEGSKA (reference sequence).